This is a list of T cell receptor beta chains from one sample in a study of OX40 agonist ivuxolimab in advanced cancers. Measured with immunoSEQ multiplex PCR; TCRdb has only the in-frame clones, and not every one. The sample has 60,000 to 65,000 clones, about 88% seen once. The source material was CD4+ or CD8+ T cells sorted from blood, sampled in a trial of the OX40 agonist ivuxolimab. The receptors derive from an adult with an advanced solid tumor such as melanoma, head and neck, liver or kidney cancer. Both conserved end residues are part of each CDR3. The D gene is left open where the match is weak. A clone size is listed for some rows: how often the clone was seen (once, few, many), or a class if it is expanded.

cdr3_aa cdr3_nt clone_size d_call j_call v_call
CASSLHTGAARYGYTF TGTGCCAGCAGTCTGCACACAGGGGCCGCCCGCTATGGCTACACCTTC . TRBD1 TRBJ1-2 TRBV28
CSVALGGSGEQYF TGCAGCGTTGCCTTGGGAGGGAGCGGCGAGCAGTACTTC . TRBD2 TRBJ2-7 TRBV29-1
CASHAGVGYNEQFF TGTGCCAGCCATGCCGGGGTAGGCTACAATGAGCAGTTCTTC . . TRBJ2-1 TRBV2
CASSRGQGFPPRYGYTF TGTGCCAGCAGCCGGGGACAGGGTTTTCCTCCCCGCTATGGCTACACCTTC . TRBD1 TRBJ1-2 TRBV5-6
CASSLEGDTEAFF TGTGCCAGCAGCTTAGAAGGGGACACTGAAGCTTTCTTT . . TRBJ1-1 TRBV11-2
CAWTSGIAKNIQYF TGTGCCTGGACTAGCGGGATAGCCAAAAACATTCAGTACTTC . TRBD2 TRBJ2-4 TRBV30
CATSRGTSGRFGETQYF TGTGCCACCAGCAGAGGGACTAGCGGGAGGTTTGGGGAGACCCAGTACTTC few TRBD2 TRBJ2-5 TRBV15
CASSLMEGGLRSGTDTQYF TGTGCCAGCAGTTTAATGGAGGGAGGGCTCCGGAGCGGCACAGATACGCAGTATTTT . TRBD2 TRBJ2-3 TRBV28
CASSDRGTGYNEQFF TGTGCCAGCAGCGACAGGGGGACAGGCTACAATGAGCAGTTCTTC . TRBD1 TRBJ2-1 TRBV9
CASSISGTRTFQETQYF TGTGCCAGTAGTATCTCCGGGACTAGAACGTTCCAAGAGACCCAGTACTTC once TRBD2 TRBJ2-5 TRBV19
CASGPHYEQYF TGTGCCAGCGGACCCCACTACGAGCAGTACTTC . . TRBJ2-7 TRBV6-5
CAAALDATNEKLFF TGTGCCGCCGCCCTGGATGCAACTAATGAAAAACTGTTTTTT . . TRBJ1-4 TRBV6-6
CASSTITSLRPYEQYF TGTGCCAGCAGCACCATAACTAGCTTAAGGCCCTACGAGCAGTACTTC . . TRBJ2-7 TRBV11-2
CASSSTDRSPSPLHF TGTGCCAGCAGCTCCACGGACAGAAGCCCCTCACCCCTCCACTTT . . TRBJ1-6 TRBV7-8
CASSLLAGAEAFF TGTGCCAGCAGCTTGCTGGCAGGGGCTGAAGCTTTCTTT . . TRBJ1-1 TRBV5-4
CASSLDTSEQFF TGTGCCAGCAGCTTGGATACCAGCGAGCAGTTCTTC . . TRBJ2-1 TRBV11-3
CASSEFRTGGLGEQYF TGCGCCAGCAGTGAGTTTCGGACAGGGGGCTTAGGTGAGCAGTACTTC . TRBD1 TRBJ2-7 TRBV10-1
CASSLGGNSYNSPLHF TGTGCCAGCAGCCTAGGGGGAAACTCCTATAATTCACCCCTCCACTTT . . TRBJ1-6 TRBV7-8
CASSRPGQGQDTQYF TGTGCCAGCAGCCGACCGGGACAGGGACAAGATACGCAGTATTTT . TRBD1 TRBJ2-3 TRBV7-6
CASGAAGRNEQFF TGTGCCAGCGGGGCAGCGGGTCGGAATGAGCAGTTCTTC . . TRBJ2-1 TRBV28
CASSQELAGSTEAFF TGTGCCAGCAGCCAAGAGCTGGCAGGGTCGACTGAAGCTTTCTTT . . TRBJ1-1 TRBV14
CASGRQGAVYEQYF TGTGCCAGCGGACGACAGGGGGCGGTTTACGAGCAGTACTTC once TRBD1 TRBJ2-7 TRBV7-9
CASRLAGANYEQYF TGTGCCAGCAGGCTAGCGGGGGCCAACTACGAGCAGTACTTC . TRBD2 TRBJ2-7 TRBV6-5
CASSSRGPPGPLDEQYF TGTGCCAGCAGCTCCCGAGGCCCCCCGGGACCCTTGGACGAGCAGTACTTC . . TRBJ2-7 TRBV11-1
CAISSEGREQFF TGTGCCATCAGCTCGGAGGGCCGTGAGCAGTTCTTC . . TRBJ2-1 TRBV10-3
CASSHTLYGYTF TGTGCCAGCAGCCATACTCTCTATGGCTACACCTTC . . TRBJ1-2 TRBV11-2
CASSEYWEGEQFF TGTGCCAGCAGTGAATACTGGGAGGGTGAGCAGTTCTTC . TRBD2 TRBJ2-1 TRBV25-1
CASSPTSGANVLTF TGTGCCAGCTCACCAACCTCTGGGGCCAACGTCCTGACTTTC . . TRBJ2-6 TRBV18
CASSQRPHEPTEAFF TGCGCCAGCAGCCAGCGTCCTCATGAGCCCACTGAAGCTTTCTTT once . TRBJ1-1 TRBV4-1
CSARGNTEAFF TGCAGCGCACGGGGGAACACTGAAGCTTTCTTT . . TRBJ1-1 TRBV29-1
CASSRSSGNSYEQYF TGTGCCAGCAGTCGGTCTAGCGGAAACTCCTACGAGCAGTACTTC . TRBD2 TRBJ2-7 TRBV28
CASSLGAGGLAKNIQYF TGCGCCAGCAGCTTGGGGGCCGGGGGACTAGCCAAAAACATTCAGTACTTC few . TRBJ2-4 TRBV5-1
CASSAGLAGNTIYF TGTGCCAGCAGCGCCGGCTTGGCTGGAAACACCATATATTTT . . TRBJ1-3 TRBV9
CASSQVGTSVYNEQFF TGTGCCAGCAGCCAAGTCGGGACTAGCGTCTACAATGAGCAGTTCTTC . TRBD2 TRBJ2-1 TRBV4-2
CAWGRPDTQYF TGTGCCTGGGGACGCCCCGATACGCAGTATTTT . . TRBJ2-3 TRBV30
CASSDLGLVANVLTF TGTGCCAGCAGTGACCTAGGGCTGGTCGCCAACGTCCTGACTTTC . . TRBJ2-6 TRBV6-1
CASSREVAAVYYEQYF TGCGCCAGCAGCCGAGAGGTCGCTGCTGTTTACTACGAGCAGTACTTC . . TRBJ2-7 TRBV4-1
CASSRGLGAYNEQFF TGTGCCAGCAGCCGGGGACTAGGGGCCTACAATGAGCAGTTCTTC once TRBD2 TRBJ2-1 TRBV5-6
CASGEDFNSPLHF TGTGCCAGCGGAGAGGACTTCAATTCACCCCTCCACTTT once . TRBJ1-6 TRBV6-1
CASSHGRAGYEQFF TGTGCCAGCTCCCACGGGAGGGCCGGCTATGAGCAGTTCTTC . TRBD2 TRBJ2-1 TRBV18
CSVGLSYEQYF TGCAGCGTTGGGCTATCCTACGAGCAGTACTTC once . TRBJ2-7 TRBV29-1
CASRPQGSGYGYTF TGTGCCAGCAGGCCACAGGGGTCGGGCTATGGCTACACCTTC . TRBD1 TRBJ1-2 TRBV28
CASSSYSYNEQFF TGTGCCAGCAGCTCATACTCCTACAATGAGCAGTTCTTC . . TRBJ2-1 TRBV7-2
CAIGRGGTYEQYF TGTGCTATTGGCAGGGGTGGCACCTACGAGCAGTACTTC . . TRBJ2-7 TRBV6-1
CAWGGAMNTEAFF TGTGCCTGGGGGGGGGCCATGAACACTGAAGCTTTCTTT . . TRBJ1-1 TRBV30
CASSEAATARYGYTF TGTGCCAGCAGTGAAGCGGCGACAGCTAGATATGGCTACACCTTC . . TRBJ1-2 TRBV6-1
CASSLGPLDRGTEAFF TGTGCCAGCAGCTTGGGTCCCCTAGACAGGGGCACTGAAGCTTTCTTT . TRBD1 TRBJ1-1 TRBV5-5
CASSSIRRGSPNEKLFF TGTGCCAGCAGCTCCATCCGCAGGGGTAGCCCTAATGAAAAACTGTTTTTT . . TRBJ1-4 TRBV5-6
CASTANTGELFF TGTGCCAGCACTGCAAACACCGGGGAGCTGTTTTTT once . TRBJ2-2 TRBV2
CASSFPLAGRSDTQYF TGTGCCAGCAGCTTTCCCCTAGCGGGGCGGTCAGATACGCAGTATTTT once TRBD2 TRBJ2-3 TRBV5-6
CASTSSPGREFF TGTGCCAGCACCTCATCCCCCGGTAGGGAGTTCTTC . . TRBJ2-1 TRBV6-6
CASRTSAYNEQFF TGTGCCAGCAGGACTAGCGCCTACAATGAGCAGTTCTTC . TRBD2 TRBJ2-1 TRBV6-5
CASSSSRTGRSSGYTF TGTGCCAGCAGCTCCTCTAGGACGGGCCGTTCCTCTGGCTACACCTTC . . TRBJ1-2 TRBV11-2
CASSEGDRGWGETQYF TGTGCCAGCAGTGAGGGGGACAGGGGTTGGGGAGAGACCCAGTACTTC . TRBD1 TRBJ2-5 TRBV6-1
CASSMSGVSSYEQYF TGTGCCAGTAGTATGTCAGGGGTGAGCTCCTACGAGCAGTACTTC . . TRBJ2-7 TRBV19